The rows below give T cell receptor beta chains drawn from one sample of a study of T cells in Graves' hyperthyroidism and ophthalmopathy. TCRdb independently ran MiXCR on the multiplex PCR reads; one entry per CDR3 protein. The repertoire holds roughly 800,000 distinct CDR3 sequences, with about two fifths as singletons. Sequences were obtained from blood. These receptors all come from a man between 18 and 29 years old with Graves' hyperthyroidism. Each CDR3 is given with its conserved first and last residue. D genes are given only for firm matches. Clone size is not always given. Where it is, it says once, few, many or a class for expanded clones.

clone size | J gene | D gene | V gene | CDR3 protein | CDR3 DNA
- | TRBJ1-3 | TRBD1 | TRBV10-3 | CASSTTGDGNTIYF | TGTGCCAGCTCAACGACAGGGGATGGAAACACCATATATTTT
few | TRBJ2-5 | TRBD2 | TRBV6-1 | CASSYTPGGLETQYF | TGTGCCAGCAGTTACACTCCGGGAGGACTAGAGACCCAGTACTTC
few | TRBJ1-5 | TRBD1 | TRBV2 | CASSSLGQGASQPQHF | TGTGCCAGCAGCTCCCTGGGACAGGGGGCGAGTCAGCCCCAGCATTTT
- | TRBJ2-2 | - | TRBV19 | CASSWFASNTGELFF | TGTGCCAGTAGTTGGTTTGCCTCGAACACCGGGGAGCTGTTTTTT
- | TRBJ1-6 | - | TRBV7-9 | CASSPTVYSSYNSPLHF | TGTGCCAGCAGCCCGACAGTGTATAGCTCCTATAATTCACCCCTCCACTTT
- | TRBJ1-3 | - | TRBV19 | CASSQGVDHTGNTIYF | TGTGCCAGCAGCCAAGGGGTCGACCATACTGGAAACACCATATATTTT
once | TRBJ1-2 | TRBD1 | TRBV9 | CASTPPRTGTTHGYTF | TGTGCCAGCACACCACCTCGGACAGGGACCACCCATGGCTACACCTTC
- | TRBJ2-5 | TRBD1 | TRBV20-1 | CSAPPDRSTQYF | TGCAGTGCGCCGCCGGACAGGAGTACCCAGTACTTC
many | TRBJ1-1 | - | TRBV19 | CASSDLGGENTEAFF | TGTGCCAGTAGTGACTTAGGTGGAGAGAACACTGAAGCTTTCTTT
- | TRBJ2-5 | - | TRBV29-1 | CSVERGAHQETQYF | TGCAGCGTTGAAAGAGGGGCCCACCAAGAGACCCAGTACTTC
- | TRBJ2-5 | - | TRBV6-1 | CASKLGGRETQYF | TGTGCCAGCAAGCTCGGGGGTAGAGAGACCCAGTACTTC
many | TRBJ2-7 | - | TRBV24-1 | CATSDFEEQYF | TGTGCCACCAGTGATTTCGAAGAGCAGTACTTC
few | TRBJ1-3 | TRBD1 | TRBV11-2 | CASSLAGQPTPGNTIYF | TGTGCCAGCAGCCTGGCGGGACAGCCCACGCCTGGAAACACCATATATTTT
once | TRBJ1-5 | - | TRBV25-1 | CASSATGFQPQHF | TGTGCCAGCAGCGCTACAGGGTTTCAGCCCCAGCATTTT
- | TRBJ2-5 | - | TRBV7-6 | CASSQWDSEGGRQETQYF | TGTGCCAGCAGCCAGTGGGATTCGGAAGGGGGAAGACAAGAGACCCAGTACTTC
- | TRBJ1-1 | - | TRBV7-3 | CANIVGTEAFF | TGTGCCAACATCGTGGGGACTGAAGCTTTCTTT
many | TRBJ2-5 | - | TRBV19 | CASSRTTQETQYF | TGTGCCAGTAGTCGGACTACACAAGAGACCCAGTACTTC
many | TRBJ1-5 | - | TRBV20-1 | CSAPGQDNQPQHF | TGCAGTGCCCCGGGTCAGGATAATCAGCCCCAGCATTTT
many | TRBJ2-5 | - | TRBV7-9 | CASSLSPETQYF | TGTGCCAGCAGCTTATCTCCAGAGACCCAGTACTTC
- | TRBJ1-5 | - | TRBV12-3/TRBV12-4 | CASTLGGVGQPQHF | TGTGCCAGCACCCTCGGAGGGGTCGGACAGCCCCAGCATTTT
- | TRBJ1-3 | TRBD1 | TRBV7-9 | CASSTGQRSGNTIYF | TGTGCCAGCAGCACGGGACAGCGCTCTGGAAACACCATATATTTT
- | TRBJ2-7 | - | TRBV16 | CASSPSWAAEQYF | TGTGCCAGCAGCCCTTCCTGGGCCGCCGAGCAGTACTTC
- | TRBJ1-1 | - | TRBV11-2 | CASSHPGQEATEAFF | TGCGCCAGCAGCCACCCCGGTCAGGAAGCCACTGAAGCTTTCTTT
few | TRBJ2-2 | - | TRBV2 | CASSGNRAGELFF | TGTGCCAGCAGTGGGAACAGGGCCGGGGAGCTGTTTTTT
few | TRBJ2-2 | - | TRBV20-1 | CSARDVRASNTGELFF | TGCAGTGCTAGAGATGTCCGGGCCTCGAACACCGGGGAGCTGTTTTTT
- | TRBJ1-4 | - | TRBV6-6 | CATGIATNEKLFF | TGTGCCACCGGGATTGCAACTAATGAAAAACTGTTTTTT
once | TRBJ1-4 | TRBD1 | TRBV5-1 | CASSPHSGGGSEKLFF | TGCGCCAGCAGCCCCCACTCAGGAGGGGGCTCAGAAAAACTGTTTTTT
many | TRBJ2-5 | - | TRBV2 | CASSAPLRPTQYF | TGTGCCAGCAGTGCTCCCTTGCGGCCGACCCAGTACTTC
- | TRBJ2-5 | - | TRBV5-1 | CASSRSGAAETQYF | TGCGCCAGCAGCCGCTCGGGGGCTGCAGAGACCCAGTACTTC
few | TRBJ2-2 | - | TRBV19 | CASIRPPGELFF | TGTGCCAGTATCCGACCCCCCGGGGAGCTGTTTTTT
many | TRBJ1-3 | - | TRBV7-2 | CASNWGSGNTIYF | TGTGCCAGCAATTGGGGCTCTGGAAACACCATATATTTT
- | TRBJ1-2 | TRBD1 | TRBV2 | CASRPGGTGAGNYGYTF | TGTGCCAGCAGACCAGGCGGGACAGGGGCCGGGAACTATGGCTACACCTTC
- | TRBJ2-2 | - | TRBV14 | CASSNTGSNTGELFF | TGTGCCAGCAGCAATACAGGTTCGAACACCGGGGAGCTGTTTTTT
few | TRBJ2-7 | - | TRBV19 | CASSRHPRRYEQYF | TGTGCCAGTAGTCGACACCCCCGAAGATACGAGCAGTACTTC
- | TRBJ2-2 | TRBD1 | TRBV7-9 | CASSPGQGFGNTGELFF | TGTGCCAGCAGCCCAGGACAGGGGTTCGGGAACACCGGGGAGCTGTTTTTT
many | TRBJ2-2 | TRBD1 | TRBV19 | CASGAGGIVGELFF | TGTGCCAGTGGGGCAGGGGGCATCGTCGGGGAGCTGTTTTTT
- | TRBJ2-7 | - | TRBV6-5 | CASSYGGGDYEQYF | TGTGCCAGCAGTTACGGAGGGGGCGACTACGAGCAGTACTTC
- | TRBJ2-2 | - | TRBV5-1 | CASSLGGAYGELFF | TGCGCCAGCAGCTTAGGCGGGGCCTACGGGGAGCTGTTTTTT
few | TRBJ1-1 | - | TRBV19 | CASRLAGGTEAFF | TGTGCCAGCAGACTAGCGGGAGGGACTGAAGCTTTCTTT
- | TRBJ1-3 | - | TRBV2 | CATKEGRHGNTIYF | TGTGCCACCAAGGAGGGGCGACACGGAAACACCATATATTTT
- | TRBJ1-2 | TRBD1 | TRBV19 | CASKKKTGDIYGYTF | TGTGCCAGTAAAAAGAAGACAGGGGACATATATGGCTACACCTTC